This TCR beta chain was retrieved from a study of tumor-infiltrating lymphocytes in primary liver carcinoma. Study-level findings and limits: Tumors had a top-250-clone fraction that was significantly higher than blood (p = 0.039).

Priming with a constant-region primer yielded TCR beta cDNA from about 480 ng total RNA. It was through three nested multiplex PCR rounds of slightly modified ARM-PCR that TCR beta libraries arose. Amplification in the first two PCR rounds was performed using TRBV1-TRBV30 forward primers and a C-beta reverse primer for approximately 10 cycles each. TCRdb fed the multiplex PCR reads into MiXCR, producing one record per CDR3 protein. The sample records nearly 50,000 distinct CDR3 sequences, about 68% being singletons. There are 15 residues in the CDR3. Germline V gene lookup returns CDR1 SQVTM and CDR2 ANQGSEA. As regards this clonotype: Its antigen is currently unknown. The germline gene is not matched at one end of the junction; a read error may be the cause.

Each 20-30 mg portion of unsorted bulk tissue served as the source for co-extraction of RNA and DNA. Each tumor specimen held more than 85% viable tumor cells. Sequences were obtained from liver tumor tissue from sampling region 3. The subset: tumor region T3, left-lateral pole. This sequence originates from a man in his forties or fifties with primary liver carcinoma and hepatitis B virus infection. The chain is built from TRBV29-1 and TRBJ2-1, with D tentatively TRBD1 or TRBD2 (5 bases each). The CDR3 DNA sequence: TGTAGCGTGGGGCCCCCTTCCAGCTCCTACGATGAGCAGTTCTTC. Protein sequence: CSVGPPSSSYDEQFF.